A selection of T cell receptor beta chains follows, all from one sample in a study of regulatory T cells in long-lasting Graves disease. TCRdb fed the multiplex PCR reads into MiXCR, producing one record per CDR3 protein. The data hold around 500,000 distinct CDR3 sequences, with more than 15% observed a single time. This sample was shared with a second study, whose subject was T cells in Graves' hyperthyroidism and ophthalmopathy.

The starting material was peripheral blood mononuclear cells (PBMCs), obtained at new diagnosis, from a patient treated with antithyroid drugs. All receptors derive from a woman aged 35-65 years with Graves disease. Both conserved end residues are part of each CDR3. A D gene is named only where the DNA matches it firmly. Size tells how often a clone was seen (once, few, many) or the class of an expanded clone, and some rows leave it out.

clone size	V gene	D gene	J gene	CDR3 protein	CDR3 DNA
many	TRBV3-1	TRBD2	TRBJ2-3	CASSVAGGTTDTQYF	TGTGCCAGCAGCGTAGCGGGGGGGACGACAGATACGCAGTATTTT
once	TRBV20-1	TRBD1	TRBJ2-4	CSANAPGQKNIQYF	TGCAGTGCTAACGCCCCGGGACAGAAAAACATTCAGTACTTC
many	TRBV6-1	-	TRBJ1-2	CASKGQGLGGYTF	TGTGCCAGCAAAGGGCAGGGGCTTGGGGGCTACACCTTC
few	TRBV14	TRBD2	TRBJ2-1	CASTKWGGNYNEQFF	TGTGCCAGCACTAAGTGGGGGGGAAACTACAATGAGCAGTTCTTC
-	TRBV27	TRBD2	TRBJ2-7	CASRLAGDYEQYF	TGTGCCAGCAGACTAGCGGGGGACTACGAGCAGTACTTC
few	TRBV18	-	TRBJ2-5	CASSPYAVEGTQYF	TGTGCCAGCTCACCATACGCAGTGGAAGGGACCCAGTACTTC
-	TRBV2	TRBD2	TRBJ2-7	CASSEESLGGGTYEQYF	TGTGCCAGCAGTGAAGAGTCCTTGGGGGGGGGAACCTACGAGCAGTACTTC
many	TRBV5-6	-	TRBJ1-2	CASSSSGAGLRDYGYTF	TGTGCCAGCAGCTCCTCCGGGGCAGGCCTACGGGACTATGGCTACACCTTC
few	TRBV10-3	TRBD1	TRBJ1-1	CAISETGGWNTEAFF	TGTGCCATCAGTGAAACAGGGGGCTGGAACACTGAAGCTTTCTTT
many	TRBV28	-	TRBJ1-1	CASSPPGPVTEAFF	TGTGCCAGCAGTCCCCCAGGACCCGTCACTGAAGCTTTCTTT
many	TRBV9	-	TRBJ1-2	CASSVEGRGNYGYTF	TGTGCCAGCAGCGTAGAGGGTCGGGGGAACTATGGCTACACCTTC
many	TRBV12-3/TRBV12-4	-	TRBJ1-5	CASSLGQSHQPQHF	TGTGCCAGCAGTTTGGGGCAGTCTCATCAGCCCCAGCATTTT
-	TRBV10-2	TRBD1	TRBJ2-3	CASSARDSPTSTDTQYF	TGCGCCAGCAGTGCCCGGGACAGTCCAACTAGCACAGATACGCAGTATTTT
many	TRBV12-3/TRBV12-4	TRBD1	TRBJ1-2	CASSSAGGGSYGYTF	TGTGCCAGCAGTTCTGCAGGGGGCGGGAGCTATGGCTACACCTTC
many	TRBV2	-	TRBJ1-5	CASSGEMGSGQPQHF	TGTGCCAGCAGTGGGGAGATGGGTTCCGGTCAGCCCCAGCATTTT
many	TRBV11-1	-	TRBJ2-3	CASSLRQSTDTQYF	TGTGCCAGCAGCTTAAGACAGTCAACAGATACGCAGTATTTT
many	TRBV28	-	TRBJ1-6	CASSSLDSPLHF	TGTGCCAGCAGTTCGTTAGATTCACCCCTCCACTTT
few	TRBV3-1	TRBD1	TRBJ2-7	CASSHRTGGSYEQYF	TGTGCCAGCAGCCATCGGACAGGGGGCTCCTACGAGCAGTACTTC
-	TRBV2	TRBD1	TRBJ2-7	CASTLTGTGWLKRQYF	TGTGCCAGCACCTTAACCGGGACAGGGTGGCTGAAGCGGCAGTACTTC
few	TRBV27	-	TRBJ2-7	CASSYGRSREQYF	TGTGCCAGCAGTTACGGGCGGAGTCGCGAGCAGTACTTC
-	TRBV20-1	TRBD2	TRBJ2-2	CSARDQRGGGTGELFF	TGCAGTGCTAGAGATCAGCGGGGGGGGGGAACCGGGGAGCTGTTTTTT
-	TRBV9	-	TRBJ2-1	CASSAGGNEQFF	TGTGCCAGCAGCGCCGGGGGCAATGAGCAGTTCTTC
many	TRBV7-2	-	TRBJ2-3	CASSPGRSLGPTDTQYF	TGTGCCAGCAGCCCCGGCCGATCTCTCGGCCCCACAGATACGCAGTATTTT
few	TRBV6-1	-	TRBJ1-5	CASSEGGVPFLNSNQPQHF	TGTGCCAGCAGTGAAGGTGGCGTACCTTTTCTTAATAGCAATCAGCCCCAGCATTTT
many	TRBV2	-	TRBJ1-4	CASTTVATNEKLFF	TGTGCCAGCACGACTGTTGCAACTAATGAAAAACTGTTTTTT
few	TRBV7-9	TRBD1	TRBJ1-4	CASRTQGGEKLFF	TGTGCCAGCAGGACGCAGGGGGGAGAAAAACTGTTTTTT
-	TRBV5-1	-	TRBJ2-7	CASNRGGEEHEQYF	TGCGCCAGCAACCGGGGCGGGGAAGAACACGAGCAGTACTTC
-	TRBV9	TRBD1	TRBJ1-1	CASIKGADTEAFF	TGTGCCTCAATAAAGGGGGCAGACACTGAAGCTTTCTTT
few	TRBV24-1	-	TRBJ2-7	CATSPGGGRDYEQYF	TGTGCCACCTCACCTGGAGGGGGAAGGGACTACGAGCAGTACTTC
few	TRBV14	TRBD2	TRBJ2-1	CASSQDDSSGGWNEQFF	TGTGCCAGCAGCCAAGATGACTCCAGCGGGGGCTGGAATGAGCAGTTCTTC
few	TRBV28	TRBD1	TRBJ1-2	CASSFRDRGFYGYTF	TGTGCCAGCAGTTTCCGGGACAGGGGCTTCTATGGCTACACCTTC
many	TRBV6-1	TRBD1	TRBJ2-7	CASSEAGGPYEQYF	TGTGCCAGCAGTGAGGCAGGGGGCCCCTACGAGCAGTACTTC
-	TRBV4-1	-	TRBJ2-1	CASSQPLRSYNEQFF	TGCGCCAGCAGCCAACCCCTGCGCTCCTACAATGAGCAGTTCTTC
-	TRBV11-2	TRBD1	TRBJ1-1	CASSLTGEAGKTEAFF	TGTGCCAGCAGCTTGACAGGGGAGGCGGGGAAGACTGAAGCTTTCTTT
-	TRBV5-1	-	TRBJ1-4	CASSLGHLNEKLFF	TGCGCCAGCAGCCTAGGACACCTTAATGAAAAACTGTTTTTT
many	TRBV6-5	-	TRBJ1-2	CASSYGLEAVAGYTF	TGTGCCAGCAGTTACGGGTTGGAGGCAGTTGCCGGCTACACCTTC
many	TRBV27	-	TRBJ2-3	CASRHRLVINTQYF	TGTGCCAGCAGACACCGACTAGTTATAAATACGCAGTATTTT
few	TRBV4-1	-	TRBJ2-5	CASSQEVGTPVQETQYF	TGCGCCAGCAGCCAAGAGGTGGGGACCCCCGTCCAAGAGACCCAGTACTTC
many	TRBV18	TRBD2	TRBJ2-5	CASSPIPGLAGNETQYF	TGTGCCAGCTCGCCTATACCAGGGCTAGCGGGGAACGAGACCCAGTACTTC
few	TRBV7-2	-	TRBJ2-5	CASSWRQVVQETQYF	TGTGCCAGCAGCTGGAGACAGGTGGTCCAAGAGACCCAGTACTTC
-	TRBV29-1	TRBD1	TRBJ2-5	CSVTGGPGETQYF	TGCAGCGTTACAGGGGGTCCGGGAGAGACCCAGTACTTC